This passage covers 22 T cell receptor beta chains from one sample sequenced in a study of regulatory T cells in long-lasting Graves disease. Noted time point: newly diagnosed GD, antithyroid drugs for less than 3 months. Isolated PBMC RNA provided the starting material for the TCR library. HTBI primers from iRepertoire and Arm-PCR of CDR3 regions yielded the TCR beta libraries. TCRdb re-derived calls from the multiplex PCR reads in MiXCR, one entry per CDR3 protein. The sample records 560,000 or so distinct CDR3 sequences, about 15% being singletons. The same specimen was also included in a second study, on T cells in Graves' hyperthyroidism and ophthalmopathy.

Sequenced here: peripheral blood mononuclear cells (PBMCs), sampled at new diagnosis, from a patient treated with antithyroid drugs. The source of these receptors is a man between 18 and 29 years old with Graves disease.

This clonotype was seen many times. The CDR3 loop is CSASPSAYNEQFF. CDR3 nucleotide sequence: TGCAGTGCTAGCCCTAGCGCCTACAATGAGCAGTTCTTC. The V and J genes are TRBV20-1 and TRBJ2-1; D may be TRBD2 (6 bases). The CDR3 covers 13 residues. The ends were cut back, 3 bases at V and 2 bases at J, with 8 bases in the middle. Looked up from germline, CDR1 is DFQATT and CDR2 is SNEGSKA (reference sequence).

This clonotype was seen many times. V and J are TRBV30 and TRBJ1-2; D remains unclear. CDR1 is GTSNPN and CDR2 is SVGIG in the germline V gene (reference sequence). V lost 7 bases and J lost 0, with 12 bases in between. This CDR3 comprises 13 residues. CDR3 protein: CALSFGTNYGYTF. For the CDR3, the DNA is TGTGCCTTGTCTTTTGGGACTAACTATGGCTACACCTTC.

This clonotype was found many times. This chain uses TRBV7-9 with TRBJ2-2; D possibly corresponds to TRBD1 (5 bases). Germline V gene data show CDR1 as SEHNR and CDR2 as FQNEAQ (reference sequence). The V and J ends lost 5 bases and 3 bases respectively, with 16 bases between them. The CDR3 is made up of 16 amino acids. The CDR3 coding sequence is TGTGCCAGCAGCCCTCTGGCCCAGGGCCACACCGGGGAGCTGTTTTTT. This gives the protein CASSPLAQGHTGELFF.

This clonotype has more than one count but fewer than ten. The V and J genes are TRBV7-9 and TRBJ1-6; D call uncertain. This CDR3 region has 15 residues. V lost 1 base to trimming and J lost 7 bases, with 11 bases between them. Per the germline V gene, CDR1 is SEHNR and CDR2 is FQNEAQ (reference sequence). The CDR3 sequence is CASSLGLGTNSPLHF. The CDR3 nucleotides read TGTGCCAGCAGCTTAGGACTGGGTACGAATTCACCCCTCCACTTT.

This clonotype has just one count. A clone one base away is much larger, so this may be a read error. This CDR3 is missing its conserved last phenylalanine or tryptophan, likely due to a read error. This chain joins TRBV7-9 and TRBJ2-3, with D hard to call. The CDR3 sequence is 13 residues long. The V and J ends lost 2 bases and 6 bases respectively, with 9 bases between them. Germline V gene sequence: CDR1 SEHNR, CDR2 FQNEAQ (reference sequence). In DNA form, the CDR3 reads TGTGCCAGCAGCTTACCCTTCCGGGATACGCAGTATTCT. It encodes CASSLPFRDTQYS.

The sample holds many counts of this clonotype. The CDR3 DNA sequence: TGTGCCAGCAGCGCGCGACTAGCGGGATACCAAGAGACCCAGTACTTC. Its protein product is CASSARLAGYQETQYF. The chain couples TRBV7-9 to TRBJ2-5, with 11 bases identical to TRBD2. V lost 5 bases to trimming and J lost 0 bases; unmatched junction nucleotides: 5. The CDR3 extends over 16 amino acids. Looked up from germline, CDR1 is SEHNR and CDR2 is FQNEAQ (reference sequence).

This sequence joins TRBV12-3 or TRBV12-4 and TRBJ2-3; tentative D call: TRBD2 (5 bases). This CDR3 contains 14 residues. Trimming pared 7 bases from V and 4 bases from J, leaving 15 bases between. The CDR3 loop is CASKPLEEPDTQYF. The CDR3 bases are TGTGCCAGCAAGCCCTTGGAGGAGCCAGATACGCAGTATTTT.

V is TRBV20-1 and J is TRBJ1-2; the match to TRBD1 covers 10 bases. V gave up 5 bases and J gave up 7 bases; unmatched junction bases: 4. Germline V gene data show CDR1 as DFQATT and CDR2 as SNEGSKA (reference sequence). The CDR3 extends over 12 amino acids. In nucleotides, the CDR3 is TGCAGTGCTCTGGGACAGGGGATTGGCTACACCTTC. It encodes CSALGQGIGYTF.

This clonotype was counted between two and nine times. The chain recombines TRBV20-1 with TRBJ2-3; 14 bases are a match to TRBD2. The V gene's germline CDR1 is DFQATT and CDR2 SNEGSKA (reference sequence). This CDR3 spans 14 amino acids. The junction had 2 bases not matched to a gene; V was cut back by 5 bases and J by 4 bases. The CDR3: CSARTSGRSDTQYF. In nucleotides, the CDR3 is TGCAGTGCTCGGACTAGCGGGAGGTCAGATACGCAGTATTTT.

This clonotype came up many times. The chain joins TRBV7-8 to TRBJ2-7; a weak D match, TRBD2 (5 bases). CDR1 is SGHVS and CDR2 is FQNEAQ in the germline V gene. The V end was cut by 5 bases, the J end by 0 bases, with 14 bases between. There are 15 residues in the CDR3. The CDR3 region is CASSVGEARSYEQYF. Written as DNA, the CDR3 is TGTGCCAGCAGCGTGGGAGAGGCACGCTCCTACGAGCAGTACTTC. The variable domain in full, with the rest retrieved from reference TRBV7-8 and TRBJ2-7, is GAGVSQSPRYKVAKRGQDVALRCDPISGHVSLFWYQQALGQGPEFLTYFQNEAQLDKSGLPSDRFFAERPEGSVSTLKIQRTQQEDSAVYLCASSVGEARSYEQYFGPGTRLTVT.

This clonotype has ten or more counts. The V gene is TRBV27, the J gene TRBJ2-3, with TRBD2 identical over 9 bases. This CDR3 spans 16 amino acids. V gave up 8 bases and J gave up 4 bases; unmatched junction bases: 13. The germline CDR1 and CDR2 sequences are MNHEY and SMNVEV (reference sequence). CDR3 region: CASGEILAGVPDTQYF. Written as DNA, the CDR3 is TGTGCCAGCGGAGAGATTTTAGCGGGAGTCCCAGATACGCAGTATTTT.

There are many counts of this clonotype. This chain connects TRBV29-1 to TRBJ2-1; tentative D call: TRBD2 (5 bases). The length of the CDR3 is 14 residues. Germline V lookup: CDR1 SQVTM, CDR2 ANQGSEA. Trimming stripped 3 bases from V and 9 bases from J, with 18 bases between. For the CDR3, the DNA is TGCAGCGTTGATCGAATAGCGAGGTCCGGTGAGCAGTTCTTC. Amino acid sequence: CSVDRIARSGEQFF.

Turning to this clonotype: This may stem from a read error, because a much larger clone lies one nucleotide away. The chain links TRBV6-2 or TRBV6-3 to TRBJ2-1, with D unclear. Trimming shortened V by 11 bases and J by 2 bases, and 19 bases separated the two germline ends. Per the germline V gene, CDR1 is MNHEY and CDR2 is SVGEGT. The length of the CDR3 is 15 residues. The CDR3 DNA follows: TGTGCCGGCAACCTACATTTTAACGCCTACAATGAGCAGTTCTTC. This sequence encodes CAGNLHFNAYNEQFF.

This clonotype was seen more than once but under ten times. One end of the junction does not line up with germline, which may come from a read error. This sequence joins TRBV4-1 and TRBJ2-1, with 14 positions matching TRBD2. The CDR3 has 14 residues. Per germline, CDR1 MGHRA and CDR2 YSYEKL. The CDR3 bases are TGCGCCAGCAGCCAGGGACTAGCGGGAGCAATTTCGGTCTTC. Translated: CASSQGLAGAISVF.

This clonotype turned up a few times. Here the CDR3 reads CATRITGTGGAGEQYF. DNA for the CDR3: TGTGCCACCCGTATCACAGGGACAGGGGGCGCGGGCGAGCAGTACTTC. J is TRBJ2-7 and V is TRBV6-1; 12 nucleotides match TRBD1. The length of the CDR3 is 16 residues. CDR1 MNHNS and CDR2 SASEGT come from the germline V gene. The J segment lost 6 bases and the V segment lost 10 bases, leaving 16 bases of the junction unmatched.

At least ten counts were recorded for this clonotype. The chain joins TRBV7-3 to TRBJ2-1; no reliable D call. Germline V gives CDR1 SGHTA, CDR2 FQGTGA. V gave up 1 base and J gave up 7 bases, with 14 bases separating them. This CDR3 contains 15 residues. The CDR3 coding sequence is TGTGCCAGCAGCTTAAACGGGTCTCCCTTGAATGAGCAGTTCTTC. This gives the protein CASSLNGSPLNEQFF.

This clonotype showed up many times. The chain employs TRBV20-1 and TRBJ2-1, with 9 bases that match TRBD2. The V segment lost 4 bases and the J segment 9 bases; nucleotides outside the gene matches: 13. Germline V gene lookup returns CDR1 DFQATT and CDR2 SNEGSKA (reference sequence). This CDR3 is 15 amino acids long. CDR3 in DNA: TGCAGTGCTAATCAGGGCGGGAGGGCCTCGGCTGAGCAGTTCTTC. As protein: CSANQGGRASAEQFF.

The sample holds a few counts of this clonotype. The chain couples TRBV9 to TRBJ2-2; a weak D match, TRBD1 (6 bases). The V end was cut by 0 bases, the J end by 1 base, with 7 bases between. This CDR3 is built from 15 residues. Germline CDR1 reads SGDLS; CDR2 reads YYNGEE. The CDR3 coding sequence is TGTGCCAGCAGCGTAGCGGGACAGAACACCGGGGAGCTGTTTTTT. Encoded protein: CASSVAGQNTGELFF.

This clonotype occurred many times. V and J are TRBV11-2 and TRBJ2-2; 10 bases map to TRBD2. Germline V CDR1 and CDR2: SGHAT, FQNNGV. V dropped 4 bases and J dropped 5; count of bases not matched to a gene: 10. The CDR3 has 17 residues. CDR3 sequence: CASSSYNSGRRTGELFF. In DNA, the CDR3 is TGTGCCAGCAGCTCTTACAATAGCGGGAGGAGGACCGGGGAGCTGTTTTTT.

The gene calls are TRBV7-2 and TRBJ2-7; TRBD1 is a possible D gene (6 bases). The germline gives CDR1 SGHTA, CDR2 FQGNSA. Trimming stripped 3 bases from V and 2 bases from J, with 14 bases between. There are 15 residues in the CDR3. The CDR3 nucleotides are TGTGCCAGCAGCTTGGTACAGGGCTCCGCCTACGAGCAGTACTTC. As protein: CASSLVQGSAYEQYF.

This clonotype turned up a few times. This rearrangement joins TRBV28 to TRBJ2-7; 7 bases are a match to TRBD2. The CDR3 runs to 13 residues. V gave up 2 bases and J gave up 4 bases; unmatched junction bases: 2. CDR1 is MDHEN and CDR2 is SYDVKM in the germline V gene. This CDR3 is CASSLGREYEQYF. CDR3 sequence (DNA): TGTGCCAGCAGTTTAGGGCGGGAGTACGAGCAGTACTTC.

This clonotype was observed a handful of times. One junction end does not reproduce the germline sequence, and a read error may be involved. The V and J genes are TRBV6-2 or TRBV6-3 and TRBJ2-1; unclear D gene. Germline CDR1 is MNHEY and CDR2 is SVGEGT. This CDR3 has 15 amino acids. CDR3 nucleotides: TGTGCCAGCAGTGACTCCTCGACTCTTCCCAATGAGCAGTTCTTC. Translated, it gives CASSDSSTLPNEQFF.